The following is a T cell receptor (beta chain) sequence with its context. The target antigen is unknown. This sample was included in a study of T cells after yellow fever vaccination. Notes on the study in general: The study re-detected most primary-vaccination clones after the booster (approximately 96% CD4, almost 90% CD8).

The germline V gene encodes CDR1 SGHTA and CDR2 FQGNSA. CDR3 length: 15 residues. Unmatched junction bases numbered 3, after V lost 1 base and J lost 6 bases. MiXCR, applied by TCRdb to the 5' RACE reads, yields one record per CDR3 protein. This table has under 400,000 distinct CDR3 sequences, around 12% appearing once. The source of this sequence is a man younger than 30 who received the YFV17D yellow fever vaccine. The specimen was CD4+ T cells sorted from PBMCs, collected 15 days after the yellow fever booster vaccination. This rearrangement joins TRBV7-2 to TRBJ1-6, with 7 bases lining up with TRBD1. DNA for the CDR3: TGTGCCAGCAGCTTAGGGACAGGAACTAATTCACCCCTCCACTTT. Amino acid sequence: CASSLGTGTNSPLHF.